A single sample is the source of the 4 T cell receptor beta chains below, sequenced in a study of blood T cell repertoires in COVID-19. Profiled with immunoSEQ multiplex PCR; TCRdb holds only in-frame clones, not every one. The data hold fewer than 250,000 clones, with about 86% observed a single time. Sequencing used PBMCs or T cells enriched from blood (not recorded which). The receptor set was obtained from a woman in her thirties or forties in a cohort exposed to, infected with or recovered from COVID-19 (not recorded which).

The chain links TRBV29-1 to TRBJ1-2; D gene uncertain. V lost 3 bases to trimming and J lost 13 bases, with 15 bases between them. CDR3 length: 11 residues. Germline CDR1 reads SQVTM; CDR2 reads ANQGSEA. CDR3: CSVDPSGLLTF. The CDR3 DNA is TGCAGCGTTGATCCCTCGGGATTACTCACCTTC.

This clone was recorded only once. This chain links TRBV12-3 or TRBV12-4 with TRBJ2-7, with D possibly matching TRBD2 (5 bases). This CDR3 is built from 13 residues. With 7 bases removed from V and 0 bases from J, the gap between germline ends came to 10 bases. CDR3 sequence reads: CASIGGSSYEQYF. In DNA form, the CDR3 reads TGTGCCAGCATCGGAGGCAGCTCCTACGAGCAGTACTTC.

V and J are TRBV9 and TRBJ1-1; tentative D call: TRBD1 (6 bases). Germline V gene sequence: CDR1 SGDLS, CDR2 YYNGEE. This CDR3 has 13 residues. V was cut by 3 bases and J by 4 bases, with 10 bases left in between. CDR3 region: CASSEQGFTEAFF. The CDR3 DNA reads as TGTGCCAGCAGCGAACAGGGTTTCACTGAAGCTTTCTTT.

V and J are TRBV6-2 or TRBV6-3 and TRBJ2-3, with a possible D match to TRBD1 (6 bases). V lost 0 bases to trimming and J lost 14 bases, with 15 bases between them. CDR3 length equals 13 residues. Germline-derived CDR1 and CDR2 are MNHEY and SVGEGT. CDR3: CASSYSTGQSTYF. CDR3 DNA sequence: TGTGCCAGCAGTTACTCGACAGGACAATCAACGTATTTT.